The 16 T cell receptor beta chains below were found in one sample sequenced in a study of cytomegalovirus exposure and HLA in healthy donors. The study ran its PCR with 60 Vbeta and 13 Jbeta primers. The method was immunoSEQ multiplex PCR; TCRdb's version includes in-frame clones alone and lacks a portion of them. The table records about 200,000 clones, over 65% of them present only once. The sequencing sample was made of PBMCs. The receptors here all came from a man aged 18 to 30 in good health and CMV-seronegative.

The rearrangement links TRBV11-3 to TRBJ2-5; 8 bases align to TRBD1. Germline lookup yields CDR1 SGHNT and CDR2 YENEEA. V shed 4 bases and J 5 bases; nucleotides not matched to a gene: 6. The CDR3 has 14 amino acids. CDR3 in DNA: TGTGCCAGCAGCTCCCACGGACAGGGCGAGACCCAGTACTTC. Translated, it gives CASSSHGQGETQYF.

The sample holds a few counts of this clone. The genes are TRBV2 and TRBJ1-3; D uncertain. The CDR3 contains 14 residues. Deletions cut 5 bases from V and 0 bases from J, with 8 bases between. Looked up from germline, CDR1 is SNHLY and CDR2 is FYNNEI. The CDR3 DNA follows: TGTGCCAGCAGTAGACGGGTCTCTGGAAACACCATATATTTT. Translated, it gives CASSRRVSGNTIYF.

V and J are TRBV5-1 and TRBJ1-1; a weak D match, TRBD1 (6 bases). Trimming took 0 bases from V and 1 from J, leaving 10 bases between them. The CDR3 extends over 15 amino acids. Germline loops: CDR1 SGHRS, CDR2 YFSETQ. The CDR3 here is CASSLGGGRNTEAFF. Written as DNA, the CDR3 is TGCGCCAGCAGCTTGGGCGGGGGGCGGAACACTGAAGCTTTCTTT.

V gene TRBV2 combines with J gene TRBJ2-7, with D maybe TRBD2 (5 bases). Germline lookup yields CDR1 SNHLY and CDR2 FYNNEI. The CDR3 sequence is 8 residues long. The ends were cut back, 11 bases at V and 13 bases at J, with 12 bases in the middle. The CDR3 spells CASRGRYF. For the CDR3, the DNA is TGTGCCTCCCGAGGGCGATACTTC.

In DNA, the CDR3 is TGTGCCATCAGTGCCCAGACTAGCGGTGGAGATACGCAGTATTTT. It translates to CAISAQTSGGDTQYF. The chain couples TRBV10-3 to TRBJ2-3, with 9 bases lining up with TRBD2. The length of the CDR3 is 15 residues. The J segment lost 5 bases and the V segment lost 4 bases, leaving 7 bases of the junction unmatched. CDR1 is ENHRY and CDR2 is SYGVKD in the germline V gene.

The chain carries TRBV18 and TRBJ2-5; possible D gene TRBD1, 6 bases. The CDR3 loop spans 14 amino acids. Looked up from germline, CDR1 is KGHSH and CDR2 is LQKENI. Trimming took 4 bases from V and 4 from J, leaving 13 bases between them. CDR3 loop: CASSLTGKGETQYF. CDR3 in DNA: TGTGCCAGCTCACTGACAGGAAAGGGAGAGACCCAGTACTTC.

The gene calls are TRBV10-3 and TRBJ1-1; maybe TRBD1 (5 bases). There are 13 residues in the CDR3. Trimming cost V 10 bases and J 5 bases, with 17 bases left between them. The germline V gene has CDR1 ENHRY and CDR2 SYGVKD. CDR3 region: CATEAGKGTEAFF. CDR3 DNA sequence: TGTGCCACCGAGGCGGGGAAGGGGACTGAAGCTTTCTTT.

The V and J genes are TRBV27 and TRBJ1-6, with TRBD1 matching 9 bases. V gave up 5 bases and J gave up 10 bases; unmatched junction bases: 12. The CDR3 is 16 amino acids. CDR1 and CDR2 (germline): MNHEY, SMNVEV (reference sequence). CDR3 bases: TGTGCCAGCAGTCTCTTAACGGGACAGGGCGTCTCACCCCTCCACTTT. Translated, it gives CASSLLTGQGVSPLHF.

V is TRBV2 and J is TRBJ2-1; 12 bases line up with TRBD2. V dropped 6 bases and J dropped 4; count of bases not matched to a gene: 7. The CDR3 covers 16 residues. Germline loops: CDR1 SNHLY, CDR2 FYNNEI. CDR3 coding DNA: TGTGCCAGCAGGGCCGGGACTAGCGGGCCTTACAATGAGCAGTTCTTC. It translates to CASRAGTSGPYNEQFF.

V is TRBV7-3 and J is TRBJ2-1; D gene unclear. Deletions cut 2 bases from V and 8 bases from J, with 16 bases between. CDR3 size: 15 residues. The germline gives CDR1 SGHTA, CDR2 FQGTGA. The CDR3 bases are TGTGCCAGCAGCTTAGTTCATGGCGCAAGCGATGAGCAGTTCTTC. Its protein is CASSLVHGASDEQFF.

The chain carries TRBV11-2 and TRBJ2-6; D ambiguous. CDR1 is SGHAT and CDR2 is FQNNGV in the germline V gene. The V and J ends lost 7 bases and 2 bases respectively, with 18 bases between them. CDR3 length: 17 amino acids. The CDR3 is CASTDQAGATGANVLTF. CDR3 nucleotide sequence: TGTGCCAGCACAGATCAAGCAGGCGCAACTGGGGCCAACGTCCTGACTTTC.

This clone has just one count. The V and J genes are TRBV30 and TRBJ2-1; D might be TRBD2 (5 bases). CDR1 and CDR2 (germline): GTSNPN, SVGIG (reference sequence). The CDR3 spans 14 residues. The germline V and J ends were trimmed by 2 bases and 7 bases, with 15 bases remaining between them. The CDR3 spells CAWSNGSTGNEQFF. In DNA, the CDR3 is TGTGCCTGGAGTAATGGGTCGACGGGGAATGAGCAGTTCTTC.

For the CDR3, the DNA is TGTGCCAGCAGTTTCCCCAGGGCGTCGGGACAGGACCGCGAGGAGCAGTTCTTC. Protein sequence: CASSFPRASGQDREEQFF. The genes are TRBV2 and TRBJ2-1, with 8 bases matching TRBD1. Germline values: CDR1 SNHLY, CDR2 FYNNEI. The J segment lost 10 bases and the V segment lost 5 bases, leaving 22 bases of the junction unmatched. CDR3 length equals 18 residues.

The genes are TRBV28 and TRBJ1-5; perhaps TRBD1 as D (5 bases). This CDR3 comprises 17 residues. Between the trimmed V and J ends, which lost 6 bases and 5 bases, there was a span of 23 bases. Germline loops: CDR1 MDHEN, CDR2 SYDVKM. The CDR3 loop reads CASSTPLGRVNHQPQHF. In nucleotides, the CDR3 is TGTGCCAGCAGCACCCCCTTGGGCAGGGTAAACCATCAGCCCCAGCATTTT.

This clone appeared a few times. V usage is TRBV19 and J usage is TRBJ2-7; 7 bases line up with TRBD1. CDR3 length: 14 amino acids. Germline trimming cut 8 bases from V and 3 bases from J; bases unmatched to any gene: 10. Per the germline V gene, CDR1 is LNHDA and CDR2 is SQIVND (reference sequence). The CDR3 nucleotides are TGTGCCAGTGGCTCGACAGGGAAAGGCTACGAGCAGTACTTC. Amino acid sequence: CASGSTGKGYEQYF.

Only a few counts were recorded for this clone. This chain joins TRBV6-6 and TRBJ2-7; 16 bases fit TRBD2. Trimming took 7 bases from V and 4 from J; bases not matched to a gene: 7. The CDR3 has 16 residues. CDR1 and CDR2 from the germline V gene are MNHNY and SVGAGI (reference sequence). Here the CDR3 DNA reads TGTGCCAGCACCGGGACTAGCGGGAGGGGCGTATACGAGCAGTACTTC. It encodes CASTGTSGRGVYEQYF.